The clone carrying this T cell receptor beta chain was counted between two and nine times. Antigen unknown. This specimen belongs to a study of shared clonotypes between healthy human individuals. Notes on the study in general: What naive subsets generally showed was a larger estimated richness than memory subsets showed.

As originally analysed: Without quality scores, immunoSEQ junctional reads could not be filtered like full-length reads. The repertoire was sequenced with immunoSEQ multiplex PCR; TCRdb's copy has only in-frame clones and lacks some. D and trimming come from the DNA, and the V and J calls and clone size come from that table. The repertoire includes 150,000 to 200,000 clones, 66% of them detected once, and roughly a tenth sits in the top ten. Deletions cut 1 base from V and 2 bases from J, with 6 bases between. Per germline, CDR1 SGHVS and CDR2 FQNEAQ. The CDR3 covers 14 residues. The genes are TRBV7-8 and TRBJ2-1, with D unclear. The sample was memory CD4+ T cells sorted from blood. Subset of the sample: CD45RA-negative fraction. The sequence came from a man aged 25-40 years in good health. The CDR3 sequence is CASSLVATYNEQFF. Written as DNA, the CDR3 is TGTGCCAGCAGCTTAGTAGCAACCTACAATGAGCAGTTCTTC.